The TCR beta chain described here comes from a study of blood T cell repertoires in COVID-19. On the study more broadly: Collection of acute and convalescent COVID-19 samples took place in the United States, Italy and Spain. The analysed material was cDNA or gDNA that came from T cells, B-cell-depleted T cells, or PBMCs.

Authors' methods: It was from reference gene primer amplification that nucleated cell counts were estimated. Assay used: immunoSEQ multiplex PCR; TCRdb lists only in-frame clones, some missing. The DNA gave D and trimming, while V, J and clone size come from that table. Of over 200,000 clones listed, around 90% were seen once; the top ten hold around 0.99%. Source material: peripheral blood. This sequence was found in a woman aged 40 to 50 who had recovered from COVID-19.

The CDR3 nucleotides are TGTGCCTGGGCCGACAGGGCCGGGGGGGTGAAACTGTTTTTT. Residues: CAWADRAGGVKLFF. The gene calls are TRBV30 and TRBJ1-4; the match to TRBD1 covers 7 bases. Germline CDR1 reads GTSNPN; CDR2 reads SVGIG (reference sequence). CDR3 length: 14 amino acids. Losses at the gene ends were 5 bases for V and 11 bases for J; bases not matched to a gene: 14.